A selection of T cell receptor beta chains follows, all from one sample in a study of Graves' ophthalmopathy and Graves' hyperthyroidism. TCRdb recomputed calls from the multiplex PCR reads with MiXCR, one row per CDR3 protein. The sample shows over a million distinct CDR3 sequences, around a third of them seen only once. What was sequenced was peripheral blood or thyroid tissue (not recorded which). The source of these receptors is an adult man with Graves' hyperthyroidism. Each CDR3 is given with its conserved first and last residue. A D gene is named only where the DNA matches it firmly. Only part of the rows carry a size: once, few, many, or a class if the clone is expanded.

>TRBV2|-|TRBD1|TRBJ2-6
CASSSQGDRANVLTF
TGTGCCAGCAGTTCACAGGGGGATAGGGCCAACGTCCTGACTTTC
>TRBV25-1|-|-|TRBJ2-7
CASSPGVGTYEQYF
TGTGCCAGCTCACCAGGGGTTGGGACCTACGAGCAGTACTTC
>TRBV7-8|many|TRBD2|TRBJ2-7
CASSSYGGAYEQYF
TGTGCCAGCAGCTCGTATGGGGGGGCCTACGAGCAGTACTTC
>TRBV20-1|-|TRBD1|TRBJ2-5
CSARGQGGGTQYF
TGCAGTGCTAGGGGACAGGGCGGGGGGACCCAGTACTTC
>TRBV7-6|-|-|TRBJ1-4
CASSFGGQEKLFF
TGTGCCAGCAGCTTTGGTGGGCAGGAAAAACTGTTTTTT
>TRBV6-6|-|-|TRBJ1-1
CASSPKPRGTEAFF
TGTGCCAGCAGCCCGAAACCGAGGGGGACTGAAGCTTTCTTT
>TRBV9|-|-|TRBJ1-4
CASSPREGAPKKLFF
TGTGCCAGCAGCCCCCGCGAGGGAGCACCGAAAAAACTGTTTTTT
>TRBV7-9|-|-|TRBJ2-7
CASSFQEPSYEQYF
TGTGCCAGCAGTTTTCAAGAACCATCCTACGAGCAGTACTTC
>TRBV29-1|many|-|TRBJ2-7
CSVEMTATYEQYF
TGCAGCGTTGAGATGACAGCAACCTACGAGCAGTACTTC
>TRBV19|many|-|TRBJ2-5
CATWGQETQYF
TGTGCCACATGGGGCCAAGAGACCCAGTACTTC
>TRBV29-1|-|-|TRBJ2-7
CSAMQTGRSYEQYF
TGCAGCGCCATGCAGACAGGACGGTCCTACGAGCAGTACTTC
>TRBV10-3|-|TRBD1|TRBJ1-1
CAINPLGDRGGNTEAFF
TGCGCCATTAACCCTCTCGGGGACAGGGGTGGGAACACTGAAGCTTTCTTT
>TRBV7-3|-|TRBD1|TRBJ1-1
CASGQGYGYTEAFF
TGTGCCAGCGGACAGGGGTATGGCTACACTGAAGCTTTCTTT
>TRBV7-9|few|-|TRBJ2-5
CASSFTSGRGGLETQYF
TGTGCCAGCAGTTTCACTTCTGGCAGGGGAGGTTTGGAGACCCAGTACTTC
>TRBV5-8|many|-|TRBJ2-6
CASSGFTGANSGANVLTF
TGTGCCAGCAGCGGTTTTACCGGGGCGAACTCTGGGGCCAACGTCCTGACTTTC
>TRBV29-1|once|-|TRBJ2-7
CSLGDEQYF
TGCAGCCTTGGCGATGAGCAGTACTTC
>TRBV7-8|-|-|TRBJ2-5
CASSPQLTATETQYF
TGTGCCAGCAGCCCCCAACTGACAGCAACAGAGACCCAGTACTTC
>TRBV5-1|-|-|TRBJ2-6
CASRPDATGTGANVLTF
TGCGCCAGCAGACCGGACGCGACGGGTACTGGGGCCAACGTCCTGACTTTC
>TRBV19|many|-|TRBJ2-7
CASSIVRGTSYEQYF
TGTGCCAGTAGTATCGTCCGGGGAACTTCCTACGAGCAGTACTTC
>TRBV7-9|-|TRBD1|TRBJ2-7
CASSLKGKGDRYSYEQYF
TGTGCCAGCAGCTTAAAAGGGAAAGGGGACAGGTACTCCTACGAGCAGTACTTC
>TRBV29-1|-|TRBD2|TRBJ2-3
CSGRRGGADTQYF
TGCAGCGGCAGGCGGGGGGGGGCAGATACGCAGTATTTT
>TRBV11-3|few|-|TRBJ2-7
CASEMRVWVRYEQYF
TGTGCCAGCGAAATGCGGGTTTGGGTCCGCTACGAGCAGTACTTC
>TRBV25-1|many|-|TRBJ2-5
CASSDVNKGKPYQETQYF
TGTGCCAGCAGTGACGTCAACAAGGGCAAACCGTACCAAGAGACCCAGTACTTC
>TRBV29-1|many|TRBD1|TRBJ2-5
CSVLQGLKETQYF
TGCAGCGTGCTACAGGGGTTAAAAGAGACCCAGTACTTC
>TRBV15|few|-|TRBJ2-5
CATSRDHERLKETQYF
TGTGCCACCAGCAGAGATCACGAGAGGTTAAAAGAGACCCAGTACTTC
>TRBV20-1|-|-|TRBJ1-5
CSAGVFYSNQPQHF
TGCAGTGCTGGGGTTTTTTATAGCAATCAGCCCCAGCATTTT
>TRBV19|many|-|TRBJ2-5
CASSIRAGQETQYF
TGTGCCAGTTCCATCCGCGCGGGACAAGAGACCCAGTACTTC
>TRBV7-9|-|-|TRBJ1-1
CASSPGIMNTEAFF
TGTGCCAGCAGCCCAGGGATAATGAACACTGAAGCTTTCTTT
>TRBV7-9|-|-|TRBJ1-1
CASSAAPQESEAFF
TGTGCCAGCAGCGCCGCCCCCCAGGAGAGTGAAGCTTTCTTT
>TRBV7-9|many|-|TRBJ1-1
CASSSPGWGSSTEAFF
TGTGCCAGCAGCTCTCCCGGTTGGGGTTCGAGCACTGAAGCTTTCTTT
>TRBV2|many|TRBD2|TRBJ2-7
CASSAGGSVYEQYF
TGTGCCAGCAGTGCGGGGGGGTCCGTCTACGAGCAGTACTTC
>TRBV9|many|-|TRBJ1-6
CASSASGAGLGSPLHF
TGTGCCAGCAGCGCCTCGGGGGCAGGGTTGGGATCACCCCTCCACTTT
>TRBV10-3|-|TRBD1|TRBJ1-5
CATDRGGNQPQHF
TGTGCCACCGACAGGGGCGGCAATCAGCCCCAGCATTTT
>TRBV7-2|many|TRBD2|TRBJ2-7
CASSQGSGRSIYEQYF
TGTGCCAGCAGTCAAGGTAGCGGGAGAAGTATCTACGAGCAGTACTTC
>TRBV7-9|-|TRBD1|TRBJ1-6
CASGQAYGQGDSYNSPLHF
TGTGCCAGCGGCCAAGCGTACGGCCAGGGGGACTCCTATAATTCACCCCTCCACTTT
>TRBV7-9|many|TRBD1|TRBJ2-7
CASSYRGIHEQYF
TGTGCCAGCAGCTACAGGGGAATACACGAGCAGTACTTC
>TRBV2|few|-|TRBJ2-7
CASSDGVGTRQYF
TGTGCCAGCAGTGACGGAGTTGGTACGAGGCAGTACTTC
>TRBV7-8|-|TRBD1|TRBJ1-5
CASSQLTGTGHQPQHF
TGTGCCAGCAGCCAGCTGACCGGGACAGGGCATCAGCCCCAGCATTTT
>TRBV7-2|many|-|TRBJ2-2
CASSNGGGWNTGELFF
TGTGCCAGCAGCAATGGGGGCGGGTGGAACACCGGGGAGCTGTTTTTT
>TRBV5-5|once|-|TRBJ2-2
CASSSGQRLPGELFF
TGTGCCAGCAGCTCGGGGCAGCGACTTCCCGGGGAGCTGTTTTTT
>TRBV7-9|many|-|TRBJ1-3
CASSLITADTIYF
TGTGCCAGCAGCTTGATTACGGCGGACACCATATATTTT
>TRBV7-2|many|-|TRBJ2-5
CASSLSRPPKETQYF
TGTGCCAGCAGCTTAAGTAGACCACCTAAGGAGACCCAGTACTTC
>TRBV20-1|many|-|TRBJ1-2
CSAARNSPNYGYTF
TGCAGTGCCGCTCGGAACAGTCCTAACTATGGCTACACCTTC
>TRBV5-1|-|-|TRBJ2-7
CASSLYPGPYEQYF
TGCGCCAGCAGCTTGTATCCAGGACCGTACGAGCAGTACTTC
>TRBV24-1|-|-|TRBJ2-5
CATSSWDVTQETQYF
TGTGCCACCAGCAGCTGGGATGTGACGCAAGAGACCCAGTACTTC
>TRBV5-1|once|-|TRBJ1-1
CASSPGSGDTEAFF
TGCGCCAGCAGCCCAGGTTCCGGGGACACTGAAGCTTTCTTT